These 16 T cell receptor beta chains were all obtained from the same sample, sequenced in a study of tissue T cells after allogeneic stem cell transplantation. Here immunoSEQ multiplex PCR was the method, and the copy in TCRdb shows in-frame clones only, minus some. In the table there are roughly 51,000 clones, approximately 70% of which are singletons. The sample consisted of sorted cells pooled from one or two spleens. The receptors come from a pool of C57BL/6 mice in good health.

This clone was observed a handful of times. Mouse names are used for the genes. Read sequence stops 1 residue before the CDR3 end, and the germline J gene provides the missing end. The chain carries TRBV23 and TRBJ1-3; the table calls TRBD1, which could not be checked here. The CDR3 is made up of 15 amino acids. Germline CDR1 is KGHTA and CDR2 is FQNQQP. CDR3 DNA (partial): TGCTCCAGCGCTGGGACAGGGGGCAATGGAAATACGCTCTAT. Translation: CSSAGTGGNGNTLY. The whole CDR3 sequence reads CSSAGTGGNGNTLYF.

This clone was picked up one time. Gene names refer to mouse genes. The read is 1 residue too short to cover the CDR3 end, so that end is filled in from the germline J gene. This chain links TRBV4 with TRBJ1-5, with D unclear. Trimming took 4 bases from V and 3 from J, leaving 7 bases between them. The CDR3 covers 13 residues. Germline CDR1 reads LGHDT; CDR2 reads YNNKQL (reference sequence). The CDR3 DNA, read in part, is TGTGCCAGCAGCTCGACACTCAACCAGGCTCCGCTT. This codes for CASSSTLNQAPL. The whole CDR3 sequence is CASSSTLNQAPLF. Variable domain in full (rest from reference TRBV4 and TRBJ1-5): ETAVFQTPNYHVTQVGNEVSFNCKQTLGHDTMYWYKQDSKKLLKIMFSYNNKQLIVNETVPRRFSPQSSDKAHLNLRIKSVEPEDSAVYLCASSSTLNQAPLFGEGTRLSVL.

On this clone itself: Gene labels here are mouse ones. CDR3 DNA, as far as it was read: TGCACCTGCAGTGCGCCCTCCTATAATTCGCCCCTCTAC. Protein: CTCSAPSYNSPLY. The CDR3 reads in full as CTCSAPSYNSPLYF. The V and J genes are TRBV1 and TRBJ1-6; D unclear. The CDR3 end falls 1 residue outside the read, so it is completed with the germline J gene. TRBJ1-6 is given ORF status, its function remaining uncertain. The CDR3 has 14 amino acids. Per germline, CDR1 NSQYPW and CDR2 LRSPGD (reference sequence). Trimming pared 3 bases from V and 1 base from J, leaving 4 bases between.

As for this clone: The genes are named according to mouse. The read finishes 1 residue shy of the CDR3 end, and the germline J gene is used to complete it. The chain joins TRBV4 to TRBJ2-7; 13 bases are a match to TRBD2. This CDR3 has 15 amino acids. Germline V gene sequence: CDR1 LGHDT, CDR2 YNNKQL (reference sequence). The junction had 1 base not matched to a gene; V was cut back by 5 bases and J by 0 bases. The sequenced part of the CDR3 DNA is TGTGCCAGCAGCCGGGACTGGGGGGGCTCCTATGAACAGTAC. This sequence encodes CASSRDWGGSYEQY. The complete CDR3 sequence is CASSRDWGGSYEQYF.

On this clone: Germline and genes here are mouse. The CDR3 here is CASSPGGNQDTQYF. CDR3 DNA (partial): TGTGCCAGCAGCCCTGGGGGGAACCAAGACACCCAGTAC. The gene calls are TRBV5 and TRBJ2-5; TRBD2 matches 8 bases. The observed sequence ends 1 residue before the CDR3 terminus, with the missing tail filled in from the germline J gene. This CDR3 is built from 14 residues. V was clipped by 4 bases and J by 0 bases; unmatched bases: 0. The germline CDR1 and CDR2 sequences are LGHNA and YNLKQL (reference sequence).

Comment on this clone: The genes and germline here are from mouse. The read ends 1 residue early relative to the CDR3; the germline J gene fills the gap. J is TRBJ1-1 and V is TRBV16, with D maybe TRBD1 (5 bases). The CDR3 runs 13 residues. Trimming removed 5 bases from V and 2 bases from J, with 9 bases in between. The germline gives CDR1 SGHSA, CDR2 FRNQAP. CDR3 sequence: CASSLGPNTEVFF. The covered CDR3 bases are TGTGCAAGCAGCCTGGGACCTAACACAGAAGTCTTC.

This clone was detected only a few times. Mouse names are used for the genes. The DNA ends 1 residue before the CDR3 does, and the rest of the CDR3 is filled in from the germline J gene. The chain employs TRBV13-1 and TRBJ2-7; 8 bases agree with TRBD2. CDR3 length: 15 residues. The trim removed 1 base at V and 3 bases at J, leaving 6 bases unmatched. Germline values: CDR1 NSHNY, CDR2 SYGAGN. Partial CDR3 DNA: TGTGCCAGCAGTGATAGGAGACTGGGGTACTATGAACAGTAC. Translating it yields CASSDRRLGYYEQY. The whole CDR3 protein reads CASSDRRLGYYEQYF.

This clone was seen only a few times. Here the gene names and germline are mouse. The read halts 1 residue ahead of the CDR3 end, with the missing end drawn from the germline J gene. The V gene is TRBV19, the J gene TRBJ2-7; possible D gene TRBD2, 6 bases. Trimming removed 3 bases from V and 4 bases from J, with 11 bases in between. CDR3 length: 13 residues. Germline lookup yields CDR1 FNHDT and CDR2 SITEND (reference sequence). CDR3 bases read: TGTGCCAGCAGTAGCGCTGGGGCTTATGAACAGTAC. This sequence encodes CASSSAGAYEQY. In full, the CDR3 is CASSSAGAYEQYF.

This clone was recorded a few times. The genes are named according to mouse. The CDR3 goes on 1 residue after the read ends, and that part is filled in from the germline J gene. V is TRBV13-2 and J is TRBJ2-7, with 8 positions matching TRBD2. The CDR3 contains 13 residues. V gave up 6 bases and J gave up 0 bases; unmatched junction bases: 2. CDR1 and CDR2 from the germline V gene are NNHNN and SYGAGS (reference sequence). CDR3 region: CASVWGDSYEQYF. CDR3 bases read: TGTGCCAGCGTCTGGGGGGACTCCTATGAACAGTAC.

As for this clone: Each gene name is a mouse one. The read ends 1 residue before the CDR3 terminus; that terminus is restored from the germline J gene. The V call is TRBV13-2, the J call TRBJ2-5; the match to TRBD1 covers 9 bases. This CDR3 region has 16 residues. Germline V gene data show CDR1 as NNHNN and CDR2 as SYGAGS (reference sequence). V was pared by 3 bases and J by 0 bases, with 5 bases of the junction left unmatched. The CDR3 bases that were read are TGTGCCAGCGGTGTCCAGACAGGGGGTAACCAAGACACCCAGTAC. Its protein product is CASGVQTGGNQDTQY. The full-length CDR3 reads as CASGVQTGGNQDTQYF.

This clone turned up a few times. Mouse germline and gene names are used. The sequenced fragment ends 1 residue before the CDR3 boundary, so the rest is inferred from the germline J gene. The chain recombines TRBV2 with TRBJ2-7; D gene ambiguous. Trimming shortened V by 0 bases and J by 3 bases, and 6 bases separated the two germline ends. The CDR3 runs to 13 residues. The germline gives CDR1 LGHNA, CDR2 YSYQKL. The part of the CDR3 DNA that was read is TGTGCCAGCAGCCAAGATCTCGTCTATGAACAGTAC. Amino acids: CASSQDLVYEQY. Given in full, the CDR3 is CASSQDLVYEQYF.

A few counts support this clone. Gene and germline names: mouse. The read gets to within 1 residue of the CDR3 end, and the germline J gene fills in the rest. The gene calls are TRBV2 and TRBJ2-7; no clear D gene. The ends were cut back, 0 bases at V and 4 bases at J, with 7 bases in the middle. The CDR3 consists of 13 residues. The germline V gene has CDR1 LGHNA and CDR2 YSYQKL. The DNA read from the CDR3 is TGTGCCAGCAGCCAAGATTGGCAGTATGAACAGTAC. Amino acids: CASSQDWQYEQY. The entire CDR3 sequence reads CASSQDWQYEQYF.

On this clone: The germline and genes are mouse ones. The read terminates 1 residue before the CDR3 end, so the remaining end is supplied by the germline J gene. The rearrangement joins TRBV15 to TRBJ2-5; D unresolved. This CDR3 spans 14 amino acids. Per the germline V gene, CDR1 is SGHND and CDR2 is FRSKSL. The V and J ends lost 1 base and 0 bases respectively, with 5 bases between them. The CDR3: CASSLGSNQDTQYF. Partial CDR3 DNA: TGTGCCAGCAGTTTAGGGTCTAACCAAGACACCCAGTAC.

This clone was observed a handful of times. All gene names here are mouse names. The read halts 1 residue ahead of the CDR3 end, with the missing end drawn from the germline J gene. Additional DNA sequences in this sample encode the identical CDR3. The chain combines TRBV26 with TRBJ1-3, with D unclear. Germline CDR1 reads KGHPV; CDR2 reads FQNQEV (reference sequence). The CDR3 covers 14 residues. The V gene lost 2 bases and the J gene lost 2 bases, with 7 bases spanning the gap. The CDR3 DNA, read in part, is TGTGCCAGCAGTCTGGGCGGGACTGGAAATACGCTCTAT. Residues: CASSLGGTGNTLY. From start to end, the CDR3 is CASSLGGTGNTLYF.

This clone has only one observation. Gene and germline names: mouse. With the read ending 1 residue before the CDR3 end, the germline J gene is used to fill in that end. V usage is TRBV13-2 and J usage is TRBJ2-4; TRBD2 is a possible D gene (6 bases). CDR1 NNHNN and CDR2 SYGAGS come from the germline V gene (reference sequence). CDR3 length: 15 residues. Between the trimmed V and J ends, which lost 3 bases and 0 bases, there was a span of 11 bases. The chain's CDR3 is CASGVGGTSQNTLYF. The sequenced part of the CDR3 DNA is TGTGCCAGCGGTGTTGGGGGAACTAGTCAAAACACCTTGTAC.

Regarding this clone: Gene names are mouse gene names. The CDR3 end falls 1 residue outside the read, so it is completed with the germline J gene. This chain connects TRBV19 to TRBJ1-1; D perhaps matches TRBD1 (5 bases). Trimming took 6 bases from V and 1 from J, leaving 10 bases between them. From germline, CDR1 is FNHDT and CDR2 SITEND (reference sequence). The CDR3 is made up of 13 amino acids. CDR3 amino acids: CASTKGRNTEVFF. CDR3 bases read: TGTGCCAGCACCAAGGGGAGAAACACAGAAGTCTTC.